Following are 9 T cell receptor beta chains from one sample sequenced in a study of regulatory T cells in long-lasting Graves disease (dated by TCRdb to 2020 to 2023). The label giving this sample's time point can be read as: newly diagnosed GD, antithyroid drugs for less than 3 months. For both TCR sequencing and RNA sequencing, RNA was extracted from PBMCs using TRIzol. Library preparation was by multiplex PCR. TCRdb names Illumina HiSeq 4000 as the instrument used. To build TCR beta libraries, CDR3 regions were amplified by Arm-PCR using iRepertoire HTBI primers. The public reads were reanalyzed by TCRdb: fastp trimming at Q25, MiXCR alignment, in-frame beta chains only. Merged by CDR3 protein, the rows form single entries marked with the most common genes and DNA. This sample is represented by about 440,000 distinct CDR3 sequences; around 14% of them were singletons. Jointly, the top ten make up around 15% of the sample.

These data are also associated with another study on T cells in Graves' hyperthyroidism and ophthalmopathy.

The sample was peripheral blood mononuclear cells (PBMCs), taken at new diagnosis, from a patient treated with antithyroid drugs. The receptors originated from a woman aged 25 to 39 with Graves disease. Donor details come from another sample of the same person, matched by shared clones.

The sample holds many counts of this clonotype. The chain links TRBV6-2 or TRBV6-3 to TRBJ1-5; D is uncertain. Germline loops: CDR1 MNHEY, CDR2 SVGEGT. Trimming removed 2 bases at V and 1 base at J, with 9 bases between. CDR3 length equals 15 residues. The CDR3 reads CASSYDSRSNQPQHF. In DNA form, the CDR3 reads TGTGCCAGCAGTTACGACTCACGAAGCAATCAGCCCCAGCATTTT.

There are a few counts of this clonotype. The chain recombines TRBV25-1 with TRBJ2-7; weak D call: TRBD1 (6 bases). Deletions cut 3 bases from V and 4 bases from J, with 10 bases between. The CDR3 consists of 13 residues. Germline V gene data show CDR1 as MGHDK and CDR2 as SYGVNS. In DNA, the CDR3 is TGTGCCAGCAGTGACTTAGGGGGATACGAGCAGTACTTC. It is translated as CASSDLGGYEQYF.

Ten or more counts support this clonotype. The chain combines TRBV30 with TRBJ2-2, with D uncertain. The CDR3 covers 13 residues. Germline V lookup: CDR1 GTSNPN, CDR2 SVGIG (reference sequence). Trimming pared 3 bases from V and 3 bases from J, leaving 8 bases between. The CDR3 bases are TGTGCCTGGAGCCAGGACCACACCGGGGAGCTGTTTTTT. Amino acids: CAWSQDHTGELFF.

This clonotype was detected many times. V is TRBV9 and J is TRBJ2-1; the match to TRBD2 covers 7 bases. Germline values: CDR1 SGDLS, CDR2 YYNGEE. There are 16 residues in the CDR3. The ends lost 0 bases at V and 9 bases at J; junction bases unmatched: 12. The CDR3 nucleotides are TGTGCCAGCAGCGTAGCTAGAGGGAGGGCCACTGGTGAGCAGTTCTTC. It specifies CASSVARGRATGEQFF.

The sample holds many counts of this clonotype. The V call is TRBV20-1, the J call TRBJ2-1; TRBD2 might be the D (5 bases). V lost 1 base and J lost 7, with 8 bases in between. CDR1 DFQATT and CDR2 SNEGSKA come from the germline V gene (reference sequence). The length of the CDR3 is 12 residues. Here the CDR3 reads CSARGTPNEQFF. CDR3 DNA sequence: TGCAGTGCTAGAGGGACTCCTAATGAGCAGTTCTTC.

This sequence joins TRBV28 and TRBJ1-2; 8 nucleotides match TRBD1. The CDR3 runs 17 residues. Trimming at V came to 6 bases and at J to 11 bases, leaving 23 bases not matched to a gene. The V gene's germline CDR1 is MDHEN and CDR2 SYDVKM. CDR3 in amino acids: CASRPPIKTGVTHPYTF. The CDR3 coding sequence is TGTGCCAGCAGGCCACCCATAAAGACAGGGGTTACCCACCCTTACACCTTC.

This clonotype was detected many times. This sequence joins TRBV29-1 and TRBJ2-3; 7 bases map to TRBD2. Germline-derived CDR1 and CDR2 are SQVTM and ANQGSEA. J was trimmed by 2 bases and V by 1 base; bases with no gene match: 6. This CDR3 is 15 amino acids long. For the CDR3, the DNA is TGCAGCGTTGAAGGTGGCGGGAGTAACACAGATACGCAGTATTTT. Encoded protein: CSVEGGGSNTDTQYF.

The sample holds many counts of this clonotype. This chain links TRBV5-1 with TRBJ2-3, with unresolved D. CDR3 size: 13 residues. Trimming removed 7 bases at V and 0 bases at J, with 9 bases between. CDR1 SGHRS and CDR2 YFSETQ come from the germline V gene. This chain's CDR3 is CASSATSTDTQYF. As DNA, the CDR3 is TGCGCCAGCTCGGCAACTAGCACAGATACGCAGTATTTT. The full variable domain, with the rest looked up from reference TRBV5-1 and TRBJ2-3, is KAGVTQTPRYLIKTRGQQVTLSCSPISGHRSVSWYQQTPGQGLQFLFEYFSETQRNKGNFPGRFSGRQFSNSRSEMNVSTLELGDSALYLCASSATSTDTQYFGPGTRLTVL.

Ten or more counts support this clonotype. The chain couples TRBV3-1 to TRBJ2-3, with D unresolved. Germline V gene sequence: CDR1 LGHDT, CDR2 YNNKEL (reference sequence). The ends were cut back, 3 bases at V and 3 bases at J, with 19 bases in the middle. The CDR3 consists of 17 residues. In DNA form, the CDR3 reads TGTGCCAGCAGCCACCGTCCGTTAGCTAGGTCGACAGATACGCAGTATTTT. It translates to CASSHRPLARSTDTQYF.